A single sample gave rise to the 9 T cell receptor beta chains below, sequenced in a study of beta chain features in type 1 diabetes. These TCRs are of unknown antigen specificity. Study-level points and caveats: Shorter TCRB CDR3s, moderately but significantly so, marked every one of the four CD4+ subsets in Type 1 diabetes patients.

Reverse transcription of all isolated RNA meant that expressed TCRB transcripts were sequenced. The protocol was immunoSEQ multiplex PCR, while the TCRdb copy is restricted to in-frame clones and leaves out a portion. The data show about 160,000 clones, roughly 59% seen once. Sequenced input: naive CD4+ T cells from blood. These receptors were taken from a man in his thirties or forties with type 1 diabetes.

V is TRBV10-3 and J is TRBJ1-5; 9 bases fit TRBD1. Germline V gene sequence: CDR1 ENHRY, CDR2 SYGVKD. V was pared by 6 bases and J by 5 bases, with 5 bases of the junction left unmatched. The CDR3 consists of 14 residues. The CDR3 here is CAIRSGQGDQPQHF. In nucleotides, the CDR3 is TGTGCCATCAGGTCGGGACAGGGCGATCAGCCCCAGCATTTT.

The V and J genes are TRBV30 and TRBJ2-2; D gene unclear. Germline V gene sequence: CDR1 GTSNPN, CDR2 SVGIG (reference sequence). The V and J ends lost 3 bases and 5 bases respectively, with 13 bases between them. CDR3 length equals 14 residues. The CDR3 loop is CAWSKLVGTGELFF. The CDR3 DNA sequence: TGTGCCTGGAGCAAACTCGTTGGGACCGGGGAGCTGTTTTTT.

The V gene is TRBV10-3, the J gene TRBJ1-1; 7 bases fit TRBD1. Germline-derived CDR1 and CDR2 are ENHRY and SYGVKD. V was pared by 10 bases and J by 6 bases, with 14 bases of the junction left unmatched. There are 14 residues in the CDR3. Written as DNA, the CDR3 is TGTGCCACCGAGTTGGAACAGGGGAATCCTGAAGCTTTCTTT. Protein: CATELEQGNPEAFF.

The V call is TRBV7-2, the J call TRBJ2-1; D remains unclear. Looked up from germline, CDR1 is SGHTA and CDR2 is FQGNSA. The CDR3 extends over 15 amino acids. The V end was cut by 2 bases, the J end by 5 bases, with 13 bases between. CDR3 region: CASSLQFKLDNEQFF. The CDR3 DNA reads as TGTGCCAGCAGCTTACAGTTCAAGCTAGACAATGAGCAGTTCTTC.

This clone was counted between two and nine times. The sample holds other DNA sequences that translate to the same CDR3. The CDR3 loop reads CSVDRVNTEAFF. CDR3 nucleotides: TGCAGCGTTGATAGGGTGAACACTGAAGCTTTCTTT. V usage is TRBV29-1 and J usage is TRBJ1-1; no clear D gene. There are 12 residues in the CDR3. Trimming left V 3 bases short and J 0 bases short, with 5 bases between. CDR1 is SQVTM and CDR2 is ANQGSEA in the germline V gene.

The chain is built from TRBV15 and TRBJ1-1; D uncertain. V was cut by 1 base and J by 8 bases, with 8 bases left in between. The CDR3 extends over 12 amino acids. Germline V lookup: CDR1 LNHNV, CDR2 YYDKDF (reference sequence). CDR3 sequence (DNA): TGTGCCACCAGCAGAGGGAATTGGGAAGCTTTCTTT. It specifies CATSRGNWEAFF.

This clone was counted only a few times. At the DNA level, this CDR3 is encoded by other sequences in the same sample as well. The gene calls are TRBV15 and TRBJ2-3, with D perhaps being TRBD1 or TRBD2 (5 bases each). The CDR3 sequence is 12 residues long. Trimming pared 3 bases from V and 5 bases from J, leaving 6 bases between. The germline CDR1 and CDR2 sequences are LNHNV and YYDKDF (reference sequence). CDR3 sequence (DNA): TGTGCCACCAGCAGGGGGGAAGATACGCAGTATTTT. Its translation is CATSRGEDTQYF.

The chain couples TRBV5-6 to TRBJ2-7; D is perhaps TRBD1 (6 bases). Germline V gene sequence: CDR1 SGHDT, CDR2 YYEEEE. This CDR3 has 14 amino acids. V lost 2 bases and J 5 bases, leaving 14 bases between the germline ends. In DNA, the CDR3 is TGTGCCAGCAGCTTCTTACAGGGTGGGCACGAGCAGTACTTC. Its translation is CASSFLQGGHEQYF.

CDR3 protein: CASSYSGQSTDTQYF. The CDR3 nucleotides are TGTGCCAGCAGTTACTCGGGGCAGTCCACAGATACGCAGTATTTT. The chain links TRBV6-5 to TRBJ2-3; a possible D gene is TRBD1 (5 bases). V was pared by 0 bases and J by 2 bases, with 9 bases between. The CDR3 is 15 residues long. Germline-derived CDR1 and CDR2 are MNHEY and SVGAGI.